This T cell receptor (beta chain) originates from a study of shared clonotypes between healthy human individuals (TCRdb year 2020). In terms of the full investigation: A couple of women and a few men aged 18 to 49 years were included in the cohort. For each donor, CD4 naive and CD4 memory were each given three plates, CD8 naive was given two plates, and CD8 memory was given one plate. The study deeply sequenced blood TCR repertoires of about five healthy adults to estimate repertoire size and the extent of clonotype sharing between individuals. To increase sequencing depth and limit assay-specific biases, different laboratories used diverse techniques to prepare libraries and sequence TCR repertoires. Leukapheresis yielded between about 0.94 and 8.9 billion PBMCs per donor. The full study reports these points: Across a handful of donors, 5% to 6% of naive CD4, more than 3% of naive CD8, roughly 2.2% of memory CD4, and about 0.4% of memory CD8 clonotypes were shared. Incomplete sequencing was indicated by rarefaction of sorted-subset datasets, despite the large sequencing depth. Because the study included a small number of donors, the genetic and exposure-history diversity represented was limited. Only blood was sampled, and tissue TCR repertoires likely differ from those in blood. Naive subsets generally had larger estimated clonotype richness than memory subsets. Pairwise subsampling indicated that sequencing depth was expected to affect the degree of clonotype sharing among donors. Compared with non-shared clonotypes, the clonotypes found in all four sorted-subset donors had higher generation probabilities.

A remark on this clone: Its recognized antigen is unknown. No qualities accompany the bases; no much larger clone lies one base away.

There are 13 amino acids in the CDR3, from cysteine to phenylalanine inclusive. This entry keeps only the CDR3 DNA: 39 bases, framed from base 1. Cut back by 1 base and 4 bases, the V and J ends lie 5 bases apart. From the germline V gene, CDR1 is SGHTA and CDR2 is FQGNSA. Using the deep immunoSEQ assay, TCR CDR3 regions were amplified from genomic DNA by multiplex PCR. Extracted genomic DNA from each cell subset was spread evenly across all wells of several immunoSEQ 96-well plates, with each plate serving as a replicate. For sorted subsets, each replicate PCR was loaded with 200 ng genomic DNA, equivalent to about 33,000 T cell genomes. Purified libraries were quantified with a Qubit 3.0 fluorometer, sized on a Bioanalyzer 2100, and re-quantified with the KAPA Library Quantification kit. Each immunoSEQ 96-well plate was sequenced on its own single-read 150-cycle Illumina NextSeq 550 flow cell. The paper's data handling went like this. The immunoSEQ output contained only junctional sequences without quality scores, so filtering could not match that applied to full-length reads. To assign V/J genes and CDR3, sequences were annotated using PyIR, a Python wrapper for IgBLAST v1.9, with IMGT germline references. Any read was removed if the V/J assignment was weak (E-value above 1e-6), the CDR3 was missing, or the read contained stop codons, out-of-frame junctions, or ambiguous translated residues. V3J clonotypes were defined by identical inferred V gene, J gene, and CDR3 amino acid sequence. The percentage overlap between two repertoires was calculated by dividing the number of shared unique clonotypes by the size of the smaller repertoire. Three approaches were used to assess repertoire richness: RTK rarefaction, the Chao1 estimator, and Recon v2.1 estimates of unobserved clonotypes. Generation probabilities for all TCRbeta clonotypes obtained by the gDNA method from a handful of donors were computed using OLGA. The clones in this table, taken by TCRdb from immuneACCESS, are in-frame only. Not every clone is retained; where verified, under half of the shortfall comes from an unresolved V gene, and the cause of the rest is unknown. V, J and clone size derive from that table, while D and trimming were established from the DNA sequence. Within this sample are 2 million or so clones, with roughly 96% of them counted one time only. Together, the top ten hold 0.13% of the sample.

Donors were healthy HIV-negative adults with no recently reported acute infections or vaccinations. Every donor was a Caucasian adult residing in Nashville, Tennessee, USA. CD4+ T cells were enriched by magnetic negative selection, after which naive cells were positively selected on CD45RA and the negative fraction was taken as the memory subset. Blood was obtained by leukapheresis, after which PBMCs were separated by Ficoll-Histopaque density gradient centrifugation and cryopreserved in liquid nitrogen vapor phase. Analytical flow cytometry was used to check the purity and quantity of every magnetically sorted T cell population. Genomic DNA was isolated from each sorted fraction and quantified by UV absorbance on a Nanodrop 2000c.

The sample comprised naive CD4+ T cells sorted from blood. Read against the paper, the sample's cell subset or site label means: CD45RA+ positively selected. The sequence derives from a man aged 18 to 30 in good health. Recombination joined TRBV7-2 with TRBJ1-3; the D segment cannot be called with confidence. The DNA sequence follows: TGTGCCAGCAGCTTAGAAGGGGGAAACACCATATATTTT. It codes for CASSLEGGNTIYF.